Shown below are 3 T cell receptor beta chains from a single sample sequenced in a study of CD8+ T cells in alopecia areata. TCR sequencing used cDNA made by reverse transcription of extracted RNA. Repertoires were generated with immunoSEQ multiplex PCR, while TCRdb's copy carries only in-frame clones and drops some. The sample contains over 95,000 clones, around three fifths of which appear only once. Stated treatment: oral pan-JAK inhibitor, 5-10 mg twice daily. Sample: CD4+ T cells sorted from blood, taken at week 24, from a patient treated with tofacitinib. The source is a human donor with alopecia areata.

The chain recombines TRBV27 with TRBJ2-7; the match to TRBD2 covers 8 bases. Germline V gene lookup returns CDR1 MNHEY and CDR2 SMNVEV (reference sequence). V lost 6 bases, J lost 1 base, and 8 bases stayed unmatched. This CDR3 contains 15 residues. CDR3 DNA: TGTGCCAGCAGCTTTAAAGCGGGGGTATCCTACGAGCAGTACTTC. This gives the protein CASSFKAGVSYEQYF.

The V and J genes are TRBV5-1 and TRBJ1-1; D remains unclear. The germline CDR1 and CDR2 sequences are SGHRS and YFSETQ. Trimming cost V 2 bases and J 2 bases, with 10 bases left between them. The CDR3 loop spans 14 amino acids. CDR3 loop: CASSFSSSNTEAFF. In DNA form, the CDR3 reads TGCGCCAGCAGCTTCTCTTCATCTAACACTGAAGCTTTCTTT. Full variable domain (remainder filled in from reference TRBV5-1 and TRBJ1-1): KAGVTQTPRYLIKTRGQQVTLSCSPISGHRSVSWYQQTPGQGLQFLFEYFSETQRNKGNFPGRFSGRQFSNSRSEMNVSTLELGDSALYLCASSFSSSNTEAFFGQGTRLTVV.

The chain employs TRBV4-3 and TRBJ1-1; tentatively, D is TRBD1 (5 bases). From germline, CDR1 is LGHNA and CDR2 YSLEER. CDR3 length: 13 residues. Trimming took off 4 bases at V and 5 bases at J, with 11 bases between the two ends. The CDR3 sequence: CASSPGRGTEAFF. The DNA for the CDR3 is TGCGCCAGCAGCCCCGGACGGGGGACTGAAGCTTTCTTT.